This TCR beta chain was found in a study of blood T cells in healthy people across ages. The study's findings and limits: More naive CD4+ cells and higher diversity marked long-lived donors relative to aged donors.

The authors ran a second PCR of about 6 to 11 cycles using a sample-barcoded 5' primer and a J-beta primer mix. Researchers report that a template-switch adaptor with 12 random nucleotides tagged each cDNA molecule. TCRdb reprocessed the 5' RACE reads with MiXCR, giving one entry per CDR3 protein. Of about 970,000 distinct CDR3 sequences in the sample, 51% are singletons; the top ten hold roughly a fifth. The germline V gene has CDR1 SNHLY and CDR2 FYNNEI. The CDR3 spans 15 residues. V lost 6 bases, J lost 9 bases, and 21 bases lay in between. This clonotype has a count of ten or more. The antigen is not known. Each donor was a healthy Caucasian individual from Russia, aged 6 to 90.

The source of this sequence is a woman aged 55-70 years in good health. The sample was blood. The chain couples TRBV2 to TRBJ2-4; weak D call: TRBD1 (6 bases). For the CDR3, the DNA is TGTGCCAGCAGAGAGGGGACCGGGACACTGAGCATTCAGTACTTC. Translated, it gives CASREGTGTLSIQYF.